This TCR beta chain was sequenced for a study of blood T cell repertoires in COVID-19. CDR3 length: 13 residues. The protocol was immunoSEQ multiplex PCR, while the TCRdb copy is restricted to in-frame clones and leaves out a portion. The sample lists approximately 190,000 clones, approximately 90% occurring once. This receptor was identified in a middle-aged man with active or convalescent COVID-19. The sequenced sample consisted of peripheral blood. The rearrangement links TRBV21-1 to TRBJ2-5; the D call in the table, TRBD1, was not verified against the DNA. TRBV21-1 is deemed a pseudogene. The CDR3 protein is CASSNRHSETQYF. The CDR3 DNA follows: TGTGCCAGCAGCAACCGACATAGTGAGACCCAGTACTTC.